The 27 T cell receptor beta chains in this list originate from one sample, sequenced in a study of blood T cells in healthy people across ages. A second PCR of roughly 7 to 11 cycles used a sample-barcoded 5' primer and a J-beta primer mix. TCRdb re-called the 5' RACE reads with MiXCR, one entry per CDR3 protein. The sample has over a million distinct CDR3 sequences, about 42% seen once. The sequencing sample was made of blood. All receptors derive from a woman younger than 30 in good health.

The chain is built from TRBV7-2 and TRBJ2-4; 9 bases match TRBD1. The J call may be wrong; the DNA end is better matched by TRBJ2-7. Germline V lookup: CDR1 SGHTA, CDR2 FQGNSA. This CDR3 contains 15 residues. CDR3 region: CASSFSDRGIYEQYF. The CDR3 nucleotides are TGTGCCAGCAGCTTCTCGGACAGGGGTATCTACGAGCAGTACTTC.

This clonotype has a handful of counts. The rearrangement links TRBV7-8 to TRBJ1-6, with no clear D. The germline V gene has CDR1 SGHVS and CDR2 FQNEAQ. V was clipped by 4 bases and J by 6 bases, with 10 bases between them. This CDR3 region has 14 residues. The CDR3 loop reads CASSYGVGNSPLHF. CDR3 sequence (DNA): TGTGCCAGCAGCTACGGTGTCGGTAATTCACCCCTCCACTTT.

V gene TRBV7-2 combines with J gene TRBJ2-5, with 7 bases identical to TRBD1. CDR3 length equals 14 residues. Germline V lookup: CDR1 SGHTA, CDR2 FQGNSA. The trim removed 5 bases at V and 2 bases at J, leaving 5 bases unmatched. CDR3 nucleotides: TGTGCCAGCAGCAAAGGGACAGTTCAAGAGACCCAGTACTTC. Residues: CASSKGTVQETQYF. Full variable domain (missing parts from reference TRBV7-2 and TRBJ2-5): GAGVSQSPSNKVTEKGKDVELRCDPISGHTALYWYRQSLGQGLEFLIYFQGNSAPDKSGLPSDRFSAERTGGSVSTLTIQRTQQEDSAVYLCASSKGTVQETQYFGPGTRLLVL.

The gene calls are TRBV27 and TRBJ2-7, with 11 bases matching TRBD2. The J segment lost 3 bases and the V segment lost 6 bases, leaving 13 bases of the junction unmatched. This CDR3 comprises 17 residues. Germline V gene lookup returns CDR1 MNHEY and CDR2 SMNVEV (reference sequence). For the CDR3, the DNA is TGTGCCAGCAGCCCTCGAGTTCTAGCGGGAGGATACTACGAGCAGTACTTC. Protein sequence: CASSPRVLAGGYYEQYF.

The V call is TRBV28, the J call TRBJ2-7; 7 positions match TRBD1. This CDR3 is built from 12 residues. Losses at the gene ends were 2 bases for V and 10 bases for J; bases not matched to a gene: 5. Per the germline V gene, CDR1 is MDHEN and CDR2 is SYDVKM. The CDR3 DNA sequence: TGTGCCAGCAGTTTAAACAGGGGCTACCAGTACTTC. This gives the protein CASSLNRGYQYF.

This clonotype was detected ten times or more. The chain uses TRBV6-1 and TRBJ2-1; D perhaps matches TRBD2 (5 bases). Trimming shortened V by 8 bases and J by 2 bases, and 10 bases separated the two germline ends. There are 13 residues in the CDR3. Germline values: CDR1 MNHNS, CDR2 SASEGT. The CDR3 DNA reads as TGTGCCAGCTCTTTCGGGGCCTACAATGAGCAGTTCTTC. It specifies CASSFGAYNEQFF.

The chain has TRBV6-1 and TRBJ2-7; either TRBD1 or TRBD2 may supply D (5 bases each). Trimming cost V 6 bases and J 2 bases, with 14 bases left between them. CDR1 is MNHNS, CDR2 SASEGT, per germline. This CDR3 comprises 14 residues. The CDR3 loop is CASSLEDTAYEQYF. For the CDR3, the DNA is TGTGCCAGCAGCCTGGAGGACACAGCCTACGAGCAGTACTTC.

The V gene is TRBV5-1, the J gene TRBJ2-1, with D unresolved. This CDR3 spans 14 amino acids. Per germline, CDR1 SGHRS and CDR2 YFSETQ. Between the trimmed V and J ends, which lost 5 bases and 4 bases, there was a span of 13 bases. CDR3 region: CASSMALEYNEQFF. CDR3 DNA: TGCGCCAGCAGTATGGCGCTCGAATACAATGAGCAGTTCTTC.

The gene calls are TRBV12-5 and TRBJ2-5; 7 nucleotides align to TRBD1. The J call may be faulty, since TRBJ2-7 better matches the DNA end. This CDR3 contains 15 residues. In germline, CDR1 is LGHNT, CDR2 FRNRAP. The CDR3 coding sequence is TGTGCTAGTGCCCCCCGCTACAGGGGTGGCAACGAGCAGTACTTC. It translates to CASAPRYRGGNEQYF.

This chain joins TRBV4-3 and TRBJ2-7; possibly TRBD1 for D (6 bases). The germline V and J ends were trimmed by 0 bases and 2 bases, with 11 bases remaining between them. This CDR3 contains 15 residues. Germline lookup yields CDR1 LGHNA and CDR2 YSLEER. The CDR3 DNA reads as TGCGCCAGCAGCCAAGATTCAGGGGTTCCCTACGAGCAGTACTTC. This translates into CASSQDSGVPYEQYF.

The CDR3 spells CASSSGHLQGGGQETQYF. CDR3 sequence (DNA): TGTGCCAGCAGTTCCGGCCACCTACAGGGGGGAGGGCAAGAGACCCAGTACTTC. This chain joins TRBV28 and TRBJ2-5; tentatively, D is TRBD1 (8 bases). The CDR3 spans 18 residues. Germline CDR1 MDHEN, CDR2 SYDVKM. V lost 4 bases and J 2 bases, leaving 23 bases between the germline ends.

A remark on this clonotype: The DNA is omitted, as the CDR3 cannot be located on it reliably, and the CDR3 follows TCRdb's listing. J is TRBJ2-1 and V is TRBV11-2. The CDR3 is 14 amino acids long, termini counted. CDR1 is SGHAT, CDR2 FQNNGV, per germline. CDR3 protein: CASSVSTSGNEQFF.

In this sample, this clonotype turned up a few times. This sequence joins TRBV18 and TRBJ2-6; D may be TRBD2 (5 bases). V was trimmed by 5 bases and J by 0 bases, leaving 17 bases between them. Germline V gene data show CDR1 as KGHSH and CDR2 as LQKENI. The CDR3 consists of 18 residues. CDR3 amino acids: CASSLRDPVLSGANVLTF. The CDR3 bases are TGTGCCAGCTCATTGAGGGATCCGGTCCTCTCTGGGGCCAACGTCCTGACTTTC.

This sequence joins TRBV20-1 and TRBJ2-5, with no clear D. This CDR3 is 12 amino acids long. Trimming removed 0 bases at V and 7 bases at J, with 9 bases between. Germline CDR1 is DFQATT and CDR2 is SNEGSKA (reference sequence). The CDR3 loop reads CSARDPRGTQYF. In nucleotides, the CDR3 is TGCAGTGCTAGAGATCCCCGCGGGACCCAGTACTTC.

On this clonotype itself: The germline gene is not matched at one end of the junction; a read error may be the cause. J is TRBJ2-1 and V is TRBV7-8; 7 bases match TRBD2. Looked up from germline, CDR1 is SGHVS and CDR2 is FQNEAQ. This CDR3 region has 14 residues. CDR3 loop: CAGSLRDYPNEQFF. DNA of the CDR3: TGTGCCGGCAGCTTACGGGACTACCCCAATGAGCAGTTCTTC. Looking up the rest from reference TRBV7-8 and TRBJ2-1 gives the full variable domain: GAGVSQSPRYKVAKRGQDVALRCDPISGHVSLFWYQQALGQGPEFLTYFQNEAQLDKSGLPSDRFFAERPEGSVSTLKIQRTQQEDSAVYLCAGSLRDYPNEQFFGPGTRLTVL.

The J gene is TRBJ2-7, the V gene TRBV5-1; the D is unclear. Between the trimmed V and J ends, which lost 5 bases and 3 bases, there was a span of 9 bases. Germline-derived CDR1 and CDR2 are SGHRS and YFSETQ. This CDR3 contains 12 residues. The CDR3 reads CASRRSDYEQYF. The CDR3 DNA follows: TGCGCCAGCAGAAGGTCAGACTACGAGCAGTACTTC.

The gene calls are TRBV28 and TRBJ2-4; tentatively, D is TRBD2 (5 bases). Germline assignment: CDR1 MDHEN and CDR2 SYDVKM. The CDR3 runs to 14 residues. The germline V and J ends were trimmed by 6 bases and 0 bases, with 9 bases remaining between them. CDR3 sequence reads: CASRTTEAKNIQYF. In nucleotides, the CDR3 is TGTGCCAGCAGGACTACCGAAGCCAAAAACATTCAGTACTTC.

This chain joins TRBV5-8 and TRBJ1-5; 7 bases agree with TRBD1. CDR3 length equals 16 residues. Trimming at V came to 4 bases and at J to 6 bases, leaving 13 bases not matched to a gene. The germline V gene has CDR1 SGHTS and CDR2 YDEGEE. The CDR3 region is CASSVGWSGGSQPQHF. For the CDR3, the DNA is TGTGCCAGCAGCGTGGGGTGGTCAGGGGGTAGTCAGCCCCAGCATTTT.

The chain joins TRBV9 to TRBJ2-1, with unresolved D. V was clipped by 3 bases and J by 2 bases, with 9 bases between them. The CDR3 is 14 residues long. CDR1 and CDR2 (germline): SGDLS, YYNGEE. This CDR3 reads CASSGALPYNEQFF. The CDR3 nucleotides are TGTGCCAGCAGCGGGGCCCTTCCCTACAATGAGCAGTTCTTC.

Turning to this clonotype: It may be a read error: a sequence one base away is much more abundant. The chain carries TRBV4-1 and TRBJ2-4; no clear D gene. The CDR3 totals 15 residues. The germline V and J ends were trimmed by 2 bases and 13 bases, with 21 bases remaining between them. Germline lookup yields CDR1 MGHRA and CDR2 YSYEKL. The CDR3 protein is CASSQIYAPHRTQYF. CDR3 bases: TGCGCCAGCAGCCAAATTTATGCTCCCCACCGCACCCAGTACTTC.

The J gene is TRBJ2-1, the V gene TRBV7-2; 8 bases fit TRBD2. Germline CDR1 and CDR2: SGHTA and FQGNSA. The CDR3 contains 18 residues. The junction had 9 bases not matched to a gene; V was cut back by 2 bases and J by 0 bases. CDR3 loop: CASSLRGSGALSYNEQFF. The CDR3 nucleotides read TGTGCCAGCAGCTTAAGGGGTAGCGGGGCCCTCTCCTACAATGAGCAGTTCTTC.

This clonotype occurred a few times. CDR3 nucleotide sequence: TGTGCCAGCGGACCGGGACTAAGTGTATACAATGAGCAGTTCTTC. Translation: CASGPGLSVYNEQFF. The V and J genes are TRBV7-2 and TRBJ2-1, with 7 positions matching TRBD2. The CDR3 runs 15 residues. CDR1 and CDR2 (germline): SGHTA, FQGNSA. The V and J ends lost 8 bases and 4 bases, in that order; junction bases with no gene match: 11.

This clonotype was found once. The J gene is TRBJ2-1, the V gene TRBV20-1, with 8 bases matching TRBD1. Germline lookup yields CDR1 DFQATT and CDR2 SNEGSKA (reference sequence). The CDR3 has 13 amino acids. The V and J ends lost 5 bases and 8 bases, in that order; junction bases with no gene match: 8. The CDR3 reads CSAPRTGSHEQFF. CDR3 nucleotides: TGCAGTGCTCCCCGGACAGGGAGCCATGAGCAGTTCTTC.

The genes are TRBV20-1 and TRBJ1-5, with a possible D match to TRBD1 (6 bases). V was trimmed by 6 bases and J by 0 bases, leaving 12 bases between them. The CDR3 covers 14 residues. Germline lookup yields CDR1 DFQATT and CDR2 SNEGSKA (reference sequence). CDR3 sequence reads: CSAGTKYSNQPQHF. In DNA, the CDR3 is TGCAGTGCCGGGACAAAATATAGCAATCAGCCCCAGCATTTT.

This clonotype was counted between two and nine times. The V and J genes are TRBV10-3 and TRBJ2-7; 7 nucleotides line up with TRBD1. CDR3 length: 12 residues. From germline, CDR1 is ENHRY and CDR2 SYGVKD. Trimming cost V 7 bases and J 7 bases; bases outside gene matches: 7. DNA for the CDR3: TGTGCCATCAAGGGGGCCACTACGGAGCAGTACTTC. Its translation is CAIKGATTEQYF.

This clonotype was recorded many times. The CDR3 coding sequence is TGTGCCAGCAGTTTATCCGGCGGGAGGGTCTCCTACGAGCAGTACTTC. This encodes CASSLSGGRVSYEQYF. This chain joins TRBV28 and TRBJ2-7; the match to TRBD2 covers 9 bases. The germline CDR1 and CDR2 sequences are MDHEN and SYDVKM. With 1 base clipped from V and 0 bases from J, the junction kept 4 bases outside the gene matches. CDR3 size: 16 residues.

This clonotype was detected only a few times. V is TRBV21-1 and J is TRBJ2-1; the DNA was not used to check the table's D call, TRBD1. TRBV21-1 constitutes a pseudogene. This CDR3 spans 18 amino acids. CDR3 protein: CASSKGRTVGGGDSEQFF. The CDR3 region has the DNA TGTGCCAGCAGCAAAGGCCGGACAGTAGGAGGGGGTGATAGTGAGCAGTTCTTC.